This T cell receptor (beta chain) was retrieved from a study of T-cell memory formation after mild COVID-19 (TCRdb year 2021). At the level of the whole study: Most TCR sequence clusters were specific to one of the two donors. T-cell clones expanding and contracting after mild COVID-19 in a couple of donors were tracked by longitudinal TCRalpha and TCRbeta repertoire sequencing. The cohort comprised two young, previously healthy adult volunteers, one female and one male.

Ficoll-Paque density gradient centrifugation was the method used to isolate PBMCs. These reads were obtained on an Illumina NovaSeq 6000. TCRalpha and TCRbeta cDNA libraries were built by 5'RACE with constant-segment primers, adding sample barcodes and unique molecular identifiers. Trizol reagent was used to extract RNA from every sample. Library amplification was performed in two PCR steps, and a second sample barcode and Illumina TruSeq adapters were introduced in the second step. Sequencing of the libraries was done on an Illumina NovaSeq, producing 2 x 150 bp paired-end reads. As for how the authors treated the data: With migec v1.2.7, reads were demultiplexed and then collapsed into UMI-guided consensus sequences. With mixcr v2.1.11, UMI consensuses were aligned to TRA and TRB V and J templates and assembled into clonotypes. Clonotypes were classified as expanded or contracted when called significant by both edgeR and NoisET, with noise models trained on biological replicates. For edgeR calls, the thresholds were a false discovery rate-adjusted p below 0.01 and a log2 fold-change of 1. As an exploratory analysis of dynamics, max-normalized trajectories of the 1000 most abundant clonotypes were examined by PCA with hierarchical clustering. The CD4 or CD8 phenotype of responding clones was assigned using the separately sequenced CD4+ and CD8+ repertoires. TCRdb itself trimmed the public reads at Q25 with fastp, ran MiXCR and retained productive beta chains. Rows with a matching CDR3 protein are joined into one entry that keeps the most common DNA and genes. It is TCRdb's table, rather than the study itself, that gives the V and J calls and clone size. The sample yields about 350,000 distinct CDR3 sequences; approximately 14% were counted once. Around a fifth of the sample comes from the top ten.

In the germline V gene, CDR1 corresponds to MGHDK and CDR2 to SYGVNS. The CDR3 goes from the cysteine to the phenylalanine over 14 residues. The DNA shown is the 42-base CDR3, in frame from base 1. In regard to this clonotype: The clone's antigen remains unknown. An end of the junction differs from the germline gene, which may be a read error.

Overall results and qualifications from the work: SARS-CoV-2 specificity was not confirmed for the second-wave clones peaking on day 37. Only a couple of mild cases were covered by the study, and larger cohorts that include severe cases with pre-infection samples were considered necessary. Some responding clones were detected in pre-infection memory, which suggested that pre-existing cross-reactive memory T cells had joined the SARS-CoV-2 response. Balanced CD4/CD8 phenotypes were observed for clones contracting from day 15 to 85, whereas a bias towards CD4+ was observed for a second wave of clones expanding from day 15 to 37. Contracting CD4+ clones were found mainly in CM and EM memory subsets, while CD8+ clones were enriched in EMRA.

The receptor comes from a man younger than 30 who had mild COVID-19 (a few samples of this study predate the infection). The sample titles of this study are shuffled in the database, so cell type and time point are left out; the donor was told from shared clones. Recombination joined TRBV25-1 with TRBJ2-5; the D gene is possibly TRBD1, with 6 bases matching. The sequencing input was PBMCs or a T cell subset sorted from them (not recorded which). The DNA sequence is TGTGCCATCAGTGAAATGGCCAGGGGTACGACCCAGTACTTC. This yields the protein CAISEMARGTTQYF.